Included here is one T cell receptor beta chain sequence, with context. Its antigen is unidentified. The data are from a study of T cell responses to AZD1222 COVID-19 vaccine. Assay used: immunoSEQ multiplex PCR; TCRdb lists only in-frame clones, some missing. The table has tens of thousands of clones, approximately 86% seen once. Overall study results and limits: At baseline, just a handful of AZD1222 recipients tested seropositive.

This clonotype originated in an adult who received the AZD1222 COVID-19 vaccine. Material: peripheral blood, obtained 28 days after the second AZD1222 dose.

Here the CDR3 reads CASSTARSSYNEQFF. For the CDR3, the DNA is TGCGCCAGCAGCACAGCACGGAGCTCCTACAATGAGCAGTTCTTC. The chain links TRBV5-1 to TRBJ2-1, with unresolved D. The V and J ends lost 4 bases and 0 bases respectively, with 11 bases between them. The germline CDR1 and CDR2 sequences are SGHRS and YFSETQ. The length of the CDR3 is 15 residues.